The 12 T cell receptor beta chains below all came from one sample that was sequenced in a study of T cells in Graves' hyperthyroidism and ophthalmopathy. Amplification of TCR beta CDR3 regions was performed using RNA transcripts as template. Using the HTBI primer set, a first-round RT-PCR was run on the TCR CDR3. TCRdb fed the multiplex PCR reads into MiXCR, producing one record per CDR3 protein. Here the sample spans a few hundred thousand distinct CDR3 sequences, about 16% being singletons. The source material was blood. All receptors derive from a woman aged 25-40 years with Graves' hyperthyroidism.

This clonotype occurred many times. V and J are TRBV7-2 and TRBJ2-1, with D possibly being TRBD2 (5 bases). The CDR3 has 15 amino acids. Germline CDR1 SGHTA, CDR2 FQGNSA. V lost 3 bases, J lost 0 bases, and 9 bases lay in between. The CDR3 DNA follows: TGTGCCAGCAGCTTTAACCGGGGCTCCTACAATGAGCAGTTCTTC. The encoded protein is CASSFNRGSYNEQFF.

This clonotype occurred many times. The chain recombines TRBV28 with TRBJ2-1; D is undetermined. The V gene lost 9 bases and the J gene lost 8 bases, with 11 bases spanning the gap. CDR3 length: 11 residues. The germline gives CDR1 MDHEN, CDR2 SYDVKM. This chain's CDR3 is CASITGHEQFF. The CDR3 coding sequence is TGTGCCAGTATCACGGGTCATGAGCAGTTCTTC.

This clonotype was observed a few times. CDR3 in amino acids: CASSHGGDNYGYTF. CDR3 nucleotide sequence: TGTGCCAGCAGCCACGGTGGAGATAACTATGGCTACACCTTC. The chain joins TRBV6-1 to TRBJ1-2; no clear D. CDR3 length equals 14 residues. Germline CDR1 reads MNHNS; CDR2 reads SASEGT. V lost 6 bases and J 1 base, leaving 12 bases between the germline ends.

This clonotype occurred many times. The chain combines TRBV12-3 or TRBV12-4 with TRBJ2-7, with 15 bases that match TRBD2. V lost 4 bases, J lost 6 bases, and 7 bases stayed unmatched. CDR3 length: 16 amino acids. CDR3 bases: TGTGCCAGCAGTTCCGCCTCGGGACTAGCGGGAGGCGAGCAGTACTTC. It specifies CASSSASGLAGGEQYF.

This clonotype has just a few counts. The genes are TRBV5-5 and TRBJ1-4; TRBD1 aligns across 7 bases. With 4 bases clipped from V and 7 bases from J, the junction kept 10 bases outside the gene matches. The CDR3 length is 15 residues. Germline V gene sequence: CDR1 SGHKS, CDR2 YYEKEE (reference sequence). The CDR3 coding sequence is TGTGCCAGCAGCCTATGGAGAGGGGGCACTGAAAAACTGTTTTTT. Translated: CASSLWRGGTEKLFF.

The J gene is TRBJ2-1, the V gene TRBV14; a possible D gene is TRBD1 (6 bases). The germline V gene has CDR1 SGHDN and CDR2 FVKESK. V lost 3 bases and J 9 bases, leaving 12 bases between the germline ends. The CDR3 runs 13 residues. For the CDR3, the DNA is TGTGCCAGCAGCCAGACTGGGACACTTGAGCAGTTCTTC. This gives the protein CASSQTGTLEQFF.

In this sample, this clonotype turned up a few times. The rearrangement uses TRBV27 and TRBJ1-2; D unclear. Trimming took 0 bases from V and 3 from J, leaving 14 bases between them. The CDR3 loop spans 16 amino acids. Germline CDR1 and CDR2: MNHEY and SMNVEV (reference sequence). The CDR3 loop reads CASSLSSGLAYYGYTF. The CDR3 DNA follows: TGTGCCAGCAGTTTATCGTCCGGATTGGCCTACTATGGCTACACCTTC.

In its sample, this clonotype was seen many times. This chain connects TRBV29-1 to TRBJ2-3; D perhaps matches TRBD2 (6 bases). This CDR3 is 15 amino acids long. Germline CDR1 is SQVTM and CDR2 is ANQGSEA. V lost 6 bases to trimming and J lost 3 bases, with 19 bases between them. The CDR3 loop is CSVALGRGATDTQYF. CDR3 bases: TGCAGCGTGGCCTTGGGGCGGGGAGCTACAGATACGCAGTATTTT.

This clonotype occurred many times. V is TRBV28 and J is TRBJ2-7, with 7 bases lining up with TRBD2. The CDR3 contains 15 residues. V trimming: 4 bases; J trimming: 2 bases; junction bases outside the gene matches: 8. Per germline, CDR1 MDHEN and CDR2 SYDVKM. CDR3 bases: TGTGCCAGCAGTTCTTTGGCTAGCGGAGCCTACGAGCAGTACTTC. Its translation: CASSSLASGAYEQYF.

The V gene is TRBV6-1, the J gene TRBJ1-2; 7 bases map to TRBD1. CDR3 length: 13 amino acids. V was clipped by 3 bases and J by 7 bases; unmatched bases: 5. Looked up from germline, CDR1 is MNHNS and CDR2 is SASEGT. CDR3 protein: CASSDRGNGGYTF. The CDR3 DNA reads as TGTGCCAGCAGTGACAGGGGGAACGGTGGCTACACCTTC.

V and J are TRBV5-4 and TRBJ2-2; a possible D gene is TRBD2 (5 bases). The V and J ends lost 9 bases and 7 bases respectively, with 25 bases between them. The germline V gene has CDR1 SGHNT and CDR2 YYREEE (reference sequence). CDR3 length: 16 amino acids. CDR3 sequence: CAILPSGTRAGGELFF. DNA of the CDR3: TGTGCCATACTCCCGTCAGGAACGCGGGCAGGCGGGGAGCTGTTTTTT.

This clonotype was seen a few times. CDR3 DNA: TGTGCCAGCAGCCACTACAGAGGGGCATGGGATTGGGAGCAGTTCTTC. Translating gives CASSHYRGAWDWEQFF. The rearrangement joins TRBV11-3 to TRBJ2-1; either TRBD1 or TRBD2 may supply D (5 bases each). From germline, CDR1 is SGHNT and CDR2 YENEEA. V was pared by 5 bases and J by 10 bases, with 24 bases between. This CDR3 comprises 16 residues.